This entry is about one T cell receptor (beta chain). The antigen remains undetermined. The sample comes from a study of cytomegalovirus exposure and HLA in healthy donors. Trimming removed 5 bases at V and 5 bases at J, with 16 bases between. The CDR3 has 15 residues. CDR1 and CDR2 from the germline V gene are SEHNR and FQNEAQ (reference sequence). Primers for the PCR totalled 60 Vbeta and 13 Jbeta. This table comes from immunoSEQ multiplex PCR, and its TCRdb copy is limited to in-frame clones, with some not included. In the table there are roughly 150,000 clones, about 82% of which are singletons. Whole-study findings and limits: Most TCR sequences proved rare, with some public TCRs found in many donors. Researchers reported in a later analysis that a missense DCLRE1C variant was tied to TCR beta V- and J-gene trimming. A further, later analysis showed that HLA-associated TCR beta chains (compared with equally common others) were more clonally expanded.

The receptor's source is a male donor in good health and CMV-seronegative. Source material: PBMCs. The chain employs TRBV7-9 and TRBJ1-5; D remains ambiguous. CDR3 sequence (DNA): TGTGCCAGCAGCGGAAGAGAGGGTCCCTATCAGCCCCAGCATTTT. Residues: CASSGREGPYQPQHF.